Given below is one T cell receptor (beta chain) in context. Trimming stripped 4 bases from V and 2 bases from J, with 12 bases between. Germline CDR1 reads SQVTM; CDR2 reads ANQGSEA. This CDR3 has 14 residues. This sample is drawn from a study of control samples from healthy donors and cancer patients. Using immunoSEQ multiplex PCR, the repertoire was profiled, and TCRdb retains in-frame clones only, with some absent. The table shows approximately 85,000 clones, with approximately 91% occurring only once. The chain has TRBV29-1 and TRBJ2-4; D perhaps matches TRBD1 (6 bases). Sample: blood. The receptor was derived from a woman aged 60-75 years in good health. For the CDR3, the DNA is TGCAGCGTTGCCAAGGGGACATCCAAAAACATTCAGTACTTC. This codes for CSVAKGTSKNIQYF.